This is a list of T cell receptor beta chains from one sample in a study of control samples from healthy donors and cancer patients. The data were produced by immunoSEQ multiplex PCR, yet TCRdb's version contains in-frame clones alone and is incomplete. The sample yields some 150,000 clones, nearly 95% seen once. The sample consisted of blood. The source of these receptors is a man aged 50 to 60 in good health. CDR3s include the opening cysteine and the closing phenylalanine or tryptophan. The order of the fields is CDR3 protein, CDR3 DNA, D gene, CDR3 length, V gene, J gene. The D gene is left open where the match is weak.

CDR3 protein: CASSQGLNSPLHF
CDR3 DNA: TGCGCCAGCAGCCAAGGGCTGAATTCACCCCTCCACTTT
D gene: .
CDR3 length: 13
V gene: TRBV4-1
J gene: TRBJ1-6

CDR3 protein: CASTLAGFYGYTF
CDR3 DNA: TGTGCCAGCACCCTAGCAGGGTTCTATGGCTACACCTTC
D gene: .
CDR3 length: 13
V gene: TRBV28
J gene: TRBJ1-2

CDR3 protein: CASSLTVAGDTQYF
CDR3 DNA: TGTGCCAGCAGTCTTACGGTCGCGGGAGATACGCAGTATTTT
D gene: .
CDR3 length: 14
V gene: TRBV3-1/TRBV3-2
J gene: TRBJ2-3

CDR3 protein: CASSPRTVYEQYF
CDR3 DNA: TGTGCCAGCAGCCCCCGGACAGTTTACGAGCAGTACTTC
D gene: .
CDR3 length: 13
V gene: TRBV7-9
J gene: TRBJ2-7

CDR3 protein: CASSSGTSGKANTGELFF
CDR3 DNA: TGTGCCAGCAGCTCCGGGACTAGCGGGAAGGCGAACACCGGGGAGCTGTTTTTT
D gene: TRBD2
CDR3 length: 18
V gene: TRBV5-4
J gene: TRBJ2-2

CDR3 protein: CASSQAAGEWTQYF
CDR3 DNA: TGTGCCAGCAGCCAAGCAGCGGGAGAGTGGACGCAGTATTTT
D gene: TRBD2
CDR3 length: 14
V gene: TRBV3-1/TRBV3-2
J gene: TRBJ2-3

CDR3 protein: CASRKTEAKNIQYF
CDR3 DNA: TGCGCCAGCAGAAAAACAGAAGCCAAAAACATTCAGTACTTC
D gene: .
CDR3 length: 14
V gene: TRBV10-2
J gene: TRBJ2-4

CDR3 protein: CASILDGGTSGSPLHF
CDR3 DNA: TGTGCCAGCATTCTGGATGGAGGGACGTCTGGTTCACCCCTCCACTTT
D gene: .
CDR3 length: 16
V gene: TRBV2
J gene: TRBJ1-6

CDR3 protein: CASSPIGGGGYEQYF
CDR3 DNA: TGCGCCAGCAGCCCGATTGGTGGAGGGGGCTACGAGCAGTACTTC
D gene: .
CDR3 length: 15
V gene: TRBV5-1
J gene: TRBJ2-7

CDR3 protein: CASSGLAGGLTDTQYF
CDR3 DNA: TGTGCCAGCAGCGGACTAGCGGGAGGGCTCACAGATACGCAGTATTTT
D gene: TRBD2
CDR3 length: 16
V gene: TRBV9
J gene: TRBJ2-3

CDR3 protein: CASSHTSPYNEQFF
CDR3 DNA: TGTGCCAGCAGCCATACTAGCCCCTACAATGAGCAGTTCTTC
D gene: .
CDR3 length: 14
V gene: TRBV3-1/TRBV3-2
J gene: TRBJ2-1

CDR3 protein: CASSILARRDIEAFF
CDR3 DNA: TGTGCCAGTAGTATACTCGCCCGGCGAGACATTGAAGCTTTCTTT
D gene: .
CDR3 length: 15
V gene: TRBV19
J gene: TRBJ1-1

CDR3 protein: CSVTLSGRGETQYF
CDR3 DNA: TGCAGCGTTACCCTTAGCGGGAGGGGGGAGACCCAGTACTTC
D gene: TRBD2
CDR3 length: 14
V gene: TRBV29-1
J gene: TRBJ2-5

CDR3 protein: CASSLGGGTGISNQPQHF
CDR3 DNA: TGTGCCAGCAGCTTAGGGGGAGGGACAGGGATCAGCAATCAGCCCCAGCATTTT
D gene: TRBD1
CDR3 length: 18
V gene: TRBV7-2
J gene: TRBJ1-5